Below, 11 T cell receptor beta chains from the same sample are listed, as sequenced in a study of T cells after yellow fever vaccination (dated 2019 in TCRdb). In the paper's terms, the treatment or condition label means: live attenuated yellow fever vaccine strain. The method was 5' RACE. The sequencer listed for this sample is Illumina HiSeq 2500. In TCRdb, the public reads were trimmed at Q25 with fastp and aligned with MiXCR, with productive beta chains retained. One record per CDR3 amino acid sequence lists the most common genes and DNA. Counted in this sample were approximately 300,000 distinct CDR3 sequences; 10% to 15% of them appeared once. Of the sample, roughly 0.5% is held by the ten largest clones. The input for sequencing was CD4+ T cells sorted from PBMCs, taken 45 days after the yellow fever booster vaccination. These receptors all stem from a man younger than 45 who received the YFV17D yellow fever vaccine.

The rearrangement links TRBV5-1 to TRBJ2-3; D is unclear. Germline V CDR1 and CDR2: SGHRS, YFSETQ. Trimming took 0 bases from V and 4 from J, leaving 6 bases between them. CDR3 size: 13 residues. The CDR3 here is CASSLANADTQYF. CDR3 coding DNA: TGCGCCAGCAGCTTGGCCAACGCAGATACGCAGTATTTT.

The V gene is TRBV7-3, the J gene TRBJ2-1; 8 bases align to TRBD2. This CDR3 has 13 amino acids. CDR1 is SGHTA, CDR2 FQGTGA, per germline. Trimming cost V 5 bases and J 7 bases; bases outside gene matches: 4. In DNA, the CDR3 is TGTGCCAGCAGCATCGGGACTAGTAATGAGCAGTTCTTC. This sequence encodes CASSIGTSNEQFF.

This chain connects TRBV30 to TRBJ2-7; tentatively, D is TRBD1 (6 bases). Germline CDR1 GTSNPN, CDR2 SVGIG (reference sequence). V dropped 6 bases and J dropped 5 bases, with 20 bases sitting between them. The CDR3 consists of 14 residues. In nucleotides, the CDR3 is TGTGCCTGCCCCAGGGGCACTTTGGGGGACGAGCAGTACTTC. Protein sequence: CACPRGTLGDEQYF.

This chain links TRBV29-1 with TRBJ1-2, with 9 bases aligning to TRBD1. Trimming took 4 bases from V and 2 from J; bases not matched to a gene: 2. The CDR3 is made up of 13 amino acids. Per germline, CDR1 SQVTM and CDR2 ANQGSEA. The CDR3 region is CSVVGQGNYGYTF. CDR3 in DNA: TGCAGCGTTGTGGGACAGGGCAACTATGGCTACACCTTC.

This clonotype was seen a handful of times. The chain employs TRBV4-2 and TRBJ1-4, with TRBD1 as a possible D gene (5 bases). CDR1 is LGHNA and CDR2 is YNFKEQ in the germline V gene. The CDR3 loop spans 18 amino acids. Deletions cut 0 bases from V and 8 bases from J, with 22 bases between. The CDR3: CASSQDLRWGGGYEKLFF. CDR3 nucleotide sequence: TGTGCCAGCAGCCAAGATTTGCGTTGGGGGGGGGGATACGAAAAACTGTTTTTT.

The V and J genes are TRBV25-1 and TRBJ2-2; TRBD2 might be the D (5 bases). CDR1 is MGHDK and CDR2 is SYGVNS in the germline V gene. Deletions cut 4 bases from V and 7 bases from J, with 13 bases between. The CDR3 spans 14 residues. The CDR3 bases are TGTGCCAGCAGTGCCACTAAGGGAGTCGGGGAGCTGTTTTTT. Translation: CASSATKGVGELFF.

This clonotype showed up just a few times. CDR3: CATSRAKFTYEQYF. The CDR3 DNA reads as TGTGCCACCAGCAGAGCCAAATTTACCTACGAGCAGTACTTC. The V gene is TRBV15, the J gene TRBJ2-7; D is unclear. The CDR3 is 14 amino acids. V was cut by 1 base and J by 2 bases, with 9 bases left in between. Germline loops: CDR1 LNHNV, CDR2 YYDKDF (reference sequence).

This clonotype has at least ten counts. The rearrangement links TRBV20-1 to TRBJ2-1; 7 bases align to TRBD2. With V trimmed by 5 bases and J by 2 bases, 9 bases remained unmatched. The germline gives CDR1 DFQATT, CDR2 SNEGSKA (reference sequence). The CDR3 is made up of 15 amino acids. CDR3 in DNA: TGCAGTGCTCCCCTGAGGGGAGGGGCCTACAATGAGCAGTTCTTC. Protein sequence: CSAPLRGGAYNEQFF.

The chain has TRBV5-4 and TRBJ1-2; weak D call: TRBD1 (6 bases). CDR1 and CDR2 from the germline V gene are SGHNT and YYREEE (reference sequence). V lost 0 bases, J lost 11 bases, and 14 bases lay in between. This CDR3 is 13 amino acids long. The CDR3 bases are TGTGCCAGCAGCTTGGAAACGGGACATCGGTACACCTTC. Its protein is CASSLETGHRYTF.

The V and J genes are TRBV4-3 and TRBJ2-7; D unresolved. The germline V and J ends were trimmed by 1 base and 6 bases, with 22 bases remaining between them. Germline CDR1 reads LGHNA; CDR2 reads YSLEER. The CDR3 length is 17 residues. The CDR3 loop reads CASSQVGLAPIETEQYF. The CDR3 DNA follows: TGCGCCAGCAGCCAAGTGGGTCTTGCTCCCATAGAGACCGAGCAGTACTTC.

The rearrangement links TRBV4-3 to TRBJ2-5; no reliable D call. V was cut by 4 bases and J by 5 bases, with 11 bases left in between. This CDR3 spans 13 amino acids. Germline CDR1 is LGHNA and CDR2 is YSLEER. The CDR3 DNA reads as TGCGCCAGCAGCCTATCGACCCGGGAGACCCAGTACTTC. It is translated as CASSLSTRETQYF.